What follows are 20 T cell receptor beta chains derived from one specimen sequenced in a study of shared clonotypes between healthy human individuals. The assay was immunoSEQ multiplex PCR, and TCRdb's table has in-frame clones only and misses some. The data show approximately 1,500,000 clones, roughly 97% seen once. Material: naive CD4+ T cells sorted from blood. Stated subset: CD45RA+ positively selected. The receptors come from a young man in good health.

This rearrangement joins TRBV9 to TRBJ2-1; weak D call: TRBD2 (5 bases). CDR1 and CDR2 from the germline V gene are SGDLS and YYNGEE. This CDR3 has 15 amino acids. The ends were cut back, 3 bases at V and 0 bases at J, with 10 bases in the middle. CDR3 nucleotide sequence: TGTGCCAGCAGCGCCCGGACTGCCTCCTACAATGAGCAGTTCTTC. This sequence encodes CASSARTASYNEQFF.

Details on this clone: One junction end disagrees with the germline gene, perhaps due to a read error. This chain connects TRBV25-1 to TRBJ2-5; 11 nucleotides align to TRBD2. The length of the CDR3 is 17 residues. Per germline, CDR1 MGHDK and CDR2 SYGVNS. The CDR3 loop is CASSEWILAGGEEAQYF. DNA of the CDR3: TGTGCCAGCAGTGAATGGATATTAGCGGGAGGGGAAGAGGCCCAGTACTTC.

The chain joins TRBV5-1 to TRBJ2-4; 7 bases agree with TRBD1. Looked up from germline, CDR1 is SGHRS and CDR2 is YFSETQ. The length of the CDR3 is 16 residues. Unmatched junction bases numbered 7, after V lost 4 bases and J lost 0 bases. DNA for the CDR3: TGCGCCAGCAGCACAACAGGGGTTGGAGCCAAAAACATTCAGTACTTC. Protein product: CASSTTGVGAKNIQYF.

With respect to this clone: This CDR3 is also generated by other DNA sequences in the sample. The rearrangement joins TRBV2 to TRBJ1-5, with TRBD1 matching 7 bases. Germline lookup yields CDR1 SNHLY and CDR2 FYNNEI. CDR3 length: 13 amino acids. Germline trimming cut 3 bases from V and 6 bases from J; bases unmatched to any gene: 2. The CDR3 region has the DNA TGTGCCAGCAGTGACAGGGGGGGTCAGCCCCAGCATTTT. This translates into CASSDRGGQPQHF.

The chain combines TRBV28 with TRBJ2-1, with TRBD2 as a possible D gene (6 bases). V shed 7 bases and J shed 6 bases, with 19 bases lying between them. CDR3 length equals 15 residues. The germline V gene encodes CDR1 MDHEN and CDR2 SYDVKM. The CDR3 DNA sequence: TGTGCCAGCATCGGGGCGGGAATGAGTCGCAATGAGCAGTTCTTC. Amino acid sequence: CASIGAGMSRNEQFF.

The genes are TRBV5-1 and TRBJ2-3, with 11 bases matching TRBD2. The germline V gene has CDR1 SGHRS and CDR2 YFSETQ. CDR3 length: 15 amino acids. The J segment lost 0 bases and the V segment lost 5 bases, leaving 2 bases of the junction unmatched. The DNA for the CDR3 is TGCGCCAGCAGGACTAGCGGGGACAGCACAGATACGCAGTATTTT. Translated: CASRTSGDSTDTQYF. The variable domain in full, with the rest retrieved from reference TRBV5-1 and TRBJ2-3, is KAGVTQTPRYLIKTRGQQVTLSCSPISGHRSVSWYQQTPGQGLQFLFEYFSETQRNKGNFPGRFSGRQFSNSRSEMNVSTLELGDSALYLCASRTSGDSTDTQYFGPGTRLTVL.

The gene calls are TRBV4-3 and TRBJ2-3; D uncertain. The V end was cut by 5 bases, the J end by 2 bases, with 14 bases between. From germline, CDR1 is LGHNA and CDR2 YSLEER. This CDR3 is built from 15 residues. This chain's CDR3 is CASSSYLITTDTQYF. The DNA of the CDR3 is TGCGCCAGCAGCTCTTATCTGATAACCACAGATACGCAGTATTTT.

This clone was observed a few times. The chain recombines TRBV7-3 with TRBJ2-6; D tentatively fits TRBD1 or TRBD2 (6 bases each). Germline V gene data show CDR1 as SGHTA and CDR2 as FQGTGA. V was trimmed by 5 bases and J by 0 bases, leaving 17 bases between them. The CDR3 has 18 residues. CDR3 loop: CASSRGARGASGANVLTF. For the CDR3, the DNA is TGTGCCAGCAGCAGGGGGGCCAGGGGAGCCTCTGGGGCCAACGTCCTGACTTTC.

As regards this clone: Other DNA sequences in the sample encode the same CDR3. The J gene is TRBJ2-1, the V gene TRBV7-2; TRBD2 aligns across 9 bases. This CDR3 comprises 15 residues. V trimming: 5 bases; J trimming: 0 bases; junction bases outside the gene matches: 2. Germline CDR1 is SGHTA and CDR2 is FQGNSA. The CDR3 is CASSLSGSSYNEQFF. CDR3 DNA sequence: TGTGCCAGCAGCCTTAGCGGGAGCTCCTACAATGAGCAGTTCTTC.

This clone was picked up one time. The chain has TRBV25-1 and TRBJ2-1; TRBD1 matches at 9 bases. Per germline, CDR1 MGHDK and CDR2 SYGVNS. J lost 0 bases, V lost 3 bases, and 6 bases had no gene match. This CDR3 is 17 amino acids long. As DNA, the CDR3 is TGTGCCAGCAGTGACGCCGGGACAGGGAGCTCCTACAATGAGCAGTTCTTC. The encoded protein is CASSDAGTGSSYNEQFF.

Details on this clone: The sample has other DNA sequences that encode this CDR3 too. The CDR3: CASSEAVEQYF. The CDR3 nucleotides are TGTGCCAGCAGTGAAGCTGTCGAGCAGTACTTC. This chain joins TRBV2 and TRBJ2-7; D remains ambiguous. V lost 0 bases and J 6 bases, leaving 3 bases between the germline ends. This CDR3 is built from 11 residues. CDR1 is SNHLY and CDR2 is FYNNEI in the germline V gene. The full variable domain, in which reference TRBV2 and TRBJ2-7 provide the parts outside the CDR3, is EPEVTQTPSHQVTQMGQEVILRCVPISNHLYFYWYRQILGQKVEFLVSFYNNEISEKSEIFDDQFSVERPDGSNFTLKIRSTKLEDSAMYFCASSEAVEQYFGPGTRLTVT.

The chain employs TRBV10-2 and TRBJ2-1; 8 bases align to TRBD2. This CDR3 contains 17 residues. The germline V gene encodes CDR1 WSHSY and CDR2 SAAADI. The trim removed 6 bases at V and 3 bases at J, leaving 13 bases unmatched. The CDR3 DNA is TGCGCCAGCAGCCGGTTCCCTAGCGGGTCTGGCTACAATGAGCAGTTCTTC. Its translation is CASSRFPSGSGYNEQFF.

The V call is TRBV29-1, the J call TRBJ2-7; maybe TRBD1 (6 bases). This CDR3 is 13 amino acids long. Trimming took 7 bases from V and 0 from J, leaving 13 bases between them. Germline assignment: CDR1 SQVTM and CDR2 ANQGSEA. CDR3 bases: TGCAGCGGCCGGGACACAAGCTCCTACGAGCAGTACTTC. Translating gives CSGRDTSSYEQYF.

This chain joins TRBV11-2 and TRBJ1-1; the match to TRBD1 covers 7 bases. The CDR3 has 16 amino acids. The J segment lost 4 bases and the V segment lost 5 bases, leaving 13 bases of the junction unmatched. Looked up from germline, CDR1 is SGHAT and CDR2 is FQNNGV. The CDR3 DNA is TGTGCCAGCAGCCGCCGGGACAGTCCGGGCCTCACTGAAGCTTTCTTT. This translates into CASSRRDSPGLTEAFF. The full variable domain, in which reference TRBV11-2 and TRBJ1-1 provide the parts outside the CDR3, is EAGVAQSPRYKIIEKRQSVAFWCNPISGHATLYWYQQILGQGPKLLIQFQNNGVVDDSQLPKDRFSAERLKGVDSTLKIQPAKLEDSAVYLCASSRRDSPGLTEAFFGQGTRLTVV.

CDR3 in DNA: TGCAGCGAGGTTAGCGGGATATCGCAGTATTTT. It specifies CSEVSGISQYF. V gene TRBV29-1 combines with J gene TRBJ2-3; 8 positions agree with TRBD2. V shed 7 bases and J 10 bases; nucleotides not matched to a gene: 7. Germline values: CDR1 SQVTM, CDR2 ANQGSEA. The CDR3 runs 11 residues.

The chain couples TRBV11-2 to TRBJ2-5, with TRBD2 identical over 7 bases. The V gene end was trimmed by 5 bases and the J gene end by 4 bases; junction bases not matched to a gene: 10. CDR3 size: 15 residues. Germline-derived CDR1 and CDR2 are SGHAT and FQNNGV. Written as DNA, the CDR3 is TGTGCCAGCAGCCTACGCGGCGGCGGGAGAGAGACCCAGTACTTC. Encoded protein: CASSLRGGGRETQYF.

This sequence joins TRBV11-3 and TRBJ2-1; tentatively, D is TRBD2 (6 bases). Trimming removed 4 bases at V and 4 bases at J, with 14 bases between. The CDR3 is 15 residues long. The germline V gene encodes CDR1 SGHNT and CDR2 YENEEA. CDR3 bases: TGTGCCAGCAGCTCAAGTAGCGGACCTTACAATGAGCAGTTCTTC. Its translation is CASSSSSGPYNEQFF.

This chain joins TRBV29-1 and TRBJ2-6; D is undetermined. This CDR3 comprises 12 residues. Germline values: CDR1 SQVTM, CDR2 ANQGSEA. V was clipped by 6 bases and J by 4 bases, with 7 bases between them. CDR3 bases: TGCAGCGTCCGGAGCGGGGCCAACGTCCTGACTTTC. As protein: CSVRSGANVLTF.

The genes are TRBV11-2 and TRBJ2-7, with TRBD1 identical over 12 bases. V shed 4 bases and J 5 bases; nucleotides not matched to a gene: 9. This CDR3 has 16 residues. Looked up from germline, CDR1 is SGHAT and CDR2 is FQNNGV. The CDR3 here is CASSSIGGQGAHEQYF. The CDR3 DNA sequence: TGTGCCAGCAGCTCGATCGGGGGACAGGGGGCCCACGAGCAGTACTTC.

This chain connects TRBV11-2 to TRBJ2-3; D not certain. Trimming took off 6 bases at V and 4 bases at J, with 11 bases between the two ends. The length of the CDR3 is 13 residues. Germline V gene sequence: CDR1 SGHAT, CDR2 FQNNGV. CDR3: CASRSNRADTQYF. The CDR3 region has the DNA TGTGCCAGCAGATCCAACAGAGCAGATACGCAGTATTTT.